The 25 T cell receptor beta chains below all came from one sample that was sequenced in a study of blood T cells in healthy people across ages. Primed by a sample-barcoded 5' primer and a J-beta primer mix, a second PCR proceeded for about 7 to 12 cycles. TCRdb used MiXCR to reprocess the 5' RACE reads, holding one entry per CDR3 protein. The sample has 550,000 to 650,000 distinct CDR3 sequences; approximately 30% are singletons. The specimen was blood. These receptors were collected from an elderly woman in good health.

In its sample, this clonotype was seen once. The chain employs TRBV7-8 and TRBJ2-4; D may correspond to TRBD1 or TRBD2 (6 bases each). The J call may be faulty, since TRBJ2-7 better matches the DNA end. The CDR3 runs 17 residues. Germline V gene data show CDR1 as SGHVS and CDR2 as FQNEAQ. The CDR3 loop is CASSLGGGTGTPYEQYF. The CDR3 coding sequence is TGTGCCAGCAGCTTAGGTGGGGGAACAGGGACTCCCTACGAGCAGTACTTC.

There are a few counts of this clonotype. The CDR3 DNA sequence: TGTGCCAGCAGCCAATACCTCGGAGACATTCAGTACTTC. It translates to CASSQYLGDIQYF. J is TRBJ2-4 and V is TRBV16; no reliable D call. The CDR3 length is 13 residues. Trimming pared 1 base from V and 8 bases from J, leaving 9 bases between. The germline gives CDR1 KGHSY, CDR2 FQNENV.

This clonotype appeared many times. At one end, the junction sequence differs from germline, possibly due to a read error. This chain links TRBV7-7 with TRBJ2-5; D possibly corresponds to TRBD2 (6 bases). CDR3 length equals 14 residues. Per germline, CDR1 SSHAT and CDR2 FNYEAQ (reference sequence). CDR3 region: CASSLTAGRETQYF. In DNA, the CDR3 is TGTGCTAGCAGCTTAACGGCGGGAAGAGAGACCCAGTACTTC.

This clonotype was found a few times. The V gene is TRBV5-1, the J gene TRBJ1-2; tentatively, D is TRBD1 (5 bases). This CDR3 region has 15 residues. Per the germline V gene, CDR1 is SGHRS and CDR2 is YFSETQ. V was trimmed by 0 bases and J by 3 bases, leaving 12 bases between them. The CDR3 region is CASSLAGGVDYGYTF. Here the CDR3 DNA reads TGCGCCAGCAGCTTGGCCGGAGGGGTCGACTATGGCTACACCTTC.

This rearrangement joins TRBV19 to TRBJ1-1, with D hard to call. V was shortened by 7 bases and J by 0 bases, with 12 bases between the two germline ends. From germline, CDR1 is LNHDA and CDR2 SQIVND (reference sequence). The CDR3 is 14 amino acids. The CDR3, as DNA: TGTGCCAGTACCCCCATGTGGGTGAACACTGAAGCTTTCTTT. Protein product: CASTPMWVNTEAFF.

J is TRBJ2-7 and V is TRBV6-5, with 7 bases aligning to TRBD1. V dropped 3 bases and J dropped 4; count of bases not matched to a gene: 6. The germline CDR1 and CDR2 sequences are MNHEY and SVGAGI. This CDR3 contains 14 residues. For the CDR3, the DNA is TGTGCCAGCAGTTATAGACAGGGATTTTACGAGCAGTACTTC. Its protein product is CASSYRQGFYEQYF.

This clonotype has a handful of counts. The DNA for the CDR3 is TGTGCCAGCTCACCACGGGACAGGGGAGGGAGCAATCAGCCCCAGCATTTT. Translated: CASSPRDRGGSNQPQHF. The chain carries TRBV18 and TRBJ1-5, with 10 bases aligning to TRBD1. The length of the CDR3 is 17 residues. V dropped 1 base and J dropped 1; count of bases not matched to a gene: 4. Germline CDR1 reads KGHSH; CDR2 reads LQKENI. Complete variable domain (other parts from reference TRBV18 and TRBJ1-5): NAGVMQNPRHLVRRRGQEARLRCSPMKGHSHVYWYRQLPEEGLKFMVYLQKENIIDESGMPKERFSAEFPKEGPSILRIQQVVRGDSAAYFCASSPRDRGGSNQPQHFGDGTRLSIL.

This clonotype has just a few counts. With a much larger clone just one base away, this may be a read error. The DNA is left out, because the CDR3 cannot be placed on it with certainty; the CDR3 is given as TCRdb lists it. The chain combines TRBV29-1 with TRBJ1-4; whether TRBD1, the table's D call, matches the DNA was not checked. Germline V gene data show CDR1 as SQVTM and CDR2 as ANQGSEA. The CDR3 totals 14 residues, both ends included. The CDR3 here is CSVGWGAANEKRFF.

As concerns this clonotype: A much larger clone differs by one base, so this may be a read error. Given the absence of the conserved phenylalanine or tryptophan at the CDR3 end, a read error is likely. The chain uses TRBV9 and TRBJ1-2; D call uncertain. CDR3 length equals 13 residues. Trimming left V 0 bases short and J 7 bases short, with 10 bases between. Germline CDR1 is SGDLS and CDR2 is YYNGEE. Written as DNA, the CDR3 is TGTGCCAGCAGCGTAGGGCAGGCCGCTGGCTACACCGTC. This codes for CASSVGQAAGYTV.

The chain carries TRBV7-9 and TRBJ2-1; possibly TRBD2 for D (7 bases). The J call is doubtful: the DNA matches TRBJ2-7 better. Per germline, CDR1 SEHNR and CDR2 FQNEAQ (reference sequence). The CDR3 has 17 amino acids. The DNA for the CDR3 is TGTGCCAGCAGCCTAACCAAGGGGGAGGGCGCCTACAATGAGCAGTACTTC. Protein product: CASSLTKGEGAYNEQYF.

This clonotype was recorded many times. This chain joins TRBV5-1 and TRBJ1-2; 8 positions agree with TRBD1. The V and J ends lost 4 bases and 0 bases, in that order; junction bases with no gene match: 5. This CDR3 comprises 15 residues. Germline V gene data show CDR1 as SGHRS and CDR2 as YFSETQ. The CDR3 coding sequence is TGCGCCAGCAGCCCGGTGGGACAGGCTAACTATGGCTACACCTTC. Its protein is CASSPVGQANYGYTF.

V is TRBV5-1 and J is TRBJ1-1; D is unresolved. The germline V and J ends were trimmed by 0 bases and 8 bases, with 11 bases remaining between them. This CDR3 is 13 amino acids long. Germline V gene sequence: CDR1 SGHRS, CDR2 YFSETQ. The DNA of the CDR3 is TGCGCCAGCAGCTTGGAACAGCTATCAGAAGCTTTCTTT. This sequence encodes CASSLEQLSEAFF. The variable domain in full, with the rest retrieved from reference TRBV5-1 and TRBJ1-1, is KAGVTQTPRYLIKTRGQQVTLSCSPISGHRSVSWYQQTPGQGLQFLFEYFSETQRNKGNFPGRFSGRQFSNSRSEMNVSTLELGDSALYLCASSLEQLSEAFFGQGTRLTVV.

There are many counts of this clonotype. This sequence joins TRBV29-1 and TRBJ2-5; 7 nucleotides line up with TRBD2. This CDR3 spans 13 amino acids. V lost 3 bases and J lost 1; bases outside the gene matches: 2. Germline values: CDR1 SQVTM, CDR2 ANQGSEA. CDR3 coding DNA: TGCAGCGTTGAGACTAGCCTCCAAGAGACCCAGTACTTC. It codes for CSVETSLQETQYF. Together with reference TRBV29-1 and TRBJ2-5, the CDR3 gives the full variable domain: SAVISQKPSRDICQRGTSLTIQCQVDSQVTMMFWYRQQPGQSLTLIATANQGSEATYESGFVIDKFPISRPNLTFSTLTVSNMSPEDSSIYLCSVETSLQETQYFGPGTRLLVL.

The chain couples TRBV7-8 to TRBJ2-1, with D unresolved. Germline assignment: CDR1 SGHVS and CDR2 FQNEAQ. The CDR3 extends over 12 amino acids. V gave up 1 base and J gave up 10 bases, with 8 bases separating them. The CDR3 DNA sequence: TGTGCCAGCAGCTTAGGCGGTAGGGAGCAGTTCTTC. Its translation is CASSLGGREQFF.

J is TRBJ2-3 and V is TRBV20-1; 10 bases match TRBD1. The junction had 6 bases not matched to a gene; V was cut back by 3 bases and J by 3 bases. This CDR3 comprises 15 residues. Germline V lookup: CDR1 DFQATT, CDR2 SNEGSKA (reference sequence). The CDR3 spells CSARGQGLRTDTQYF. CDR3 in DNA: TGCAGTGCTAGGGGACAGGGGTTAAGAACAGATACGCAGTATTTT.

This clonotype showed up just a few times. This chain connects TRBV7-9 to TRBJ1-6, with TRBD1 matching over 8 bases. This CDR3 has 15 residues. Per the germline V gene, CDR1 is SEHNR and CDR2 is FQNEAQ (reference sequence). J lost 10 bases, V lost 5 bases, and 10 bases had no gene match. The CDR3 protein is CASSPGQGESSPLHF. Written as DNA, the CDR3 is TGTGCCAGCAGCCCCGGACAGGGTGAAAGCTCACCCCTCCACTTT.

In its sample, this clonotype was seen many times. The chain's CDR3 is CSARAQYF. CDR3 bases: TGCAGCGCAAGGGCGCAGTATTTT. J is TRBJ2-3 and V is TRBV29-1, with D uncertain. CDR1 is SQVTM, CDR2 ANQGSEA, per germline. The CDR3 sequence is 8 residues long. V gave up 7 bases and J gave up 10 bases, with 6 bases separating them.

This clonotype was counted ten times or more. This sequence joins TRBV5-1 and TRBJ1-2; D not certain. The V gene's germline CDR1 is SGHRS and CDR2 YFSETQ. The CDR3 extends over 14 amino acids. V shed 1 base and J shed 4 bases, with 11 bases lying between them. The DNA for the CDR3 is TGCGCCAGCAGCTTGCGAGACGGGTCCTATGGCTACACCTTC. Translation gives CASSLRDGSYGYTF.

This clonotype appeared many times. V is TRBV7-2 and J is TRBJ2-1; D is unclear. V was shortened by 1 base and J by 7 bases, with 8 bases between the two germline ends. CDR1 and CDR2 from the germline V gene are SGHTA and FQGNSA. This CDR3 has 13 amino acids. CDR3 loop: CASSLVRANEQFF. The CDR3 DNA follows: TGTGCCAGCAGCTTAGTAAGAGCTAATGAGCAGTTCTTC.

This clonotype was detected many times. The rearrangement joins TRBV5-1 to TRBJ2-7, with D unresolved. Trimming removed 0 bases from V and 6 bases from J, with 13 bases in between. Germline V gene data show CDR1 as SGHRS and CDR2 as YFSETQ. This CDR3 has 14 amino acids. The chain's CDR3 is CASSLVATPVEQYF. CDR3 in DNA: TGCGCCAGCAGCTTGGTCGCGACACCCGTCGAGCAGTACTTC.

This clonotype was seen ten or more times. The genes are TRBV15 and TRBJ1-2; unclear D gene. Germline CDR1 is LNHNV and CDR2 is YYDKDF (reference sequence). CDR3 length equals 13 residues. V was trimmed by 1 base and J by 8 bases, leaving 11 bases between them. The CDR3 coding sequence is TGTGCCACCAGCAGAGCCGGATCCTGGGGCTACACCTTC. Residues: CATSRAGSWGYTF.

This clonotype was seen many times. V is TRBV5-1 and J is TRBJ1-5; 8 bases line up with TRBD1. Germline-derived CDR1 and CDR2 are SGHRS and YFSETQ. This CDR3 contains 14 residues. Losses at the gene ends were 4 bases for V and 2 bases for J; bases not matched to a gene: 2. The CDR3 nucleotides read TGCGCCAGCAGCATGACAGGGGGCAATCAGCCCCAGCATTTT. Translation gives CASSMTGGNQPQHF.

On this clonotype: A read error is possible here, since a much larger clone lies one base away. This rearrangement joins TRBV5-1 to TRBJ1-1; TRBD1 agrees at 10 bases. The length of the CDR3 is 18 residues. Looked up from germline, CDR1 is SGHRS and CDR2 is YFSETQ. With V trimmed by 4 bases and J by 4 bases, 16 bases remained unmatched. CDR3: CASSLNPGTGVGSTEAFF. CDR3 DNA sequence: TGCGCCAGCAGCCTGAACCCCGGGACAGGGGTGGGGAGCACTGAAGCTTTCTTT.

Written as DNA, the CDR3 is TGCAGCGTCCGAGACAGGGGGCGAACAGATACGCAGTATTTT. It codes for CSVRDRGRTDTQYF. The V call is TRBV29-1, the J call TRBJ2-3; 10 bases agree with TRBD1. CDR1 is SQVTM, CDR2 ANQGSEA, per germline. V shed 6 bases and J 3 bases; nucleotides not matched to a gene: 6. This CDR3 region has 14 residues.

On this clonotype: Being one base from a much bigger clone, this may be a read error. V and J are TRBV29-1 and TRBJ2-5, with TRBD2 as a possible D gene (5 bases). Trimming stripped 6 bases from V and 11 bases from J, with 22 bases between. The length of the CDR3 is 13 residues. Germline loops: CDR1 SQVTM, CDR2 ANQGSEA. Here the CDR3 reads CSVDLLVGNEQYF. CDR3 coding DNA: TGCAGCGTCGACCTACTAGTGGGGAATGAGCAGTACTTC.